This T cell receptor (beta chain) was captured by sequencing in a study of response to subunit inactivated influenza vaccine. There are many counts of this clonotype. Its matching antigen is unknown. Study results and caveats: Each seasonal flu vaccination may recruit only limited new T cells, authors suggested.

Germline V gene lookup returns CDR1 MGHDK and CDR2 SYGVNS. With V trimmed by 5 bases and J by 5 bases, 2 bases remained unmatched. The CDR3 extends over 13 amino acids. Via MiXCR, TCRdb re-called the RT-PCR reads, giving one row per CDR3 protein. This table holds about 500,000 distinct CDR3 sequences, 16% found once. The rearrangement uses TRBV25-1 and TRBJ2-2, with 7 bases lining up with TRBD2. The source of this sequence is a man aged 45 to 75 who received an inactivated influenza vaccine. Source: CD4+ T cells sorted from PBMCs, taken roughly 24 months after vaccination. DNA for the CDR3: TGTGCCAGCAGTTGGGGGGGGACCGGGGAGCTGTTTTTT. It translates to CASSWGGTGELFF.